The rows below give T cell receptor beta chains drawn from one sample of a study of blood T cell repertoires in COVID-19. Assay: immunoSEQ multiplex PCR; the TCRdb copy retains only in-frame clones and omits some. The table records 140,000 or so clones, about nine tenths of them present only once. The sequenced material came from peripheral blood. These receptors were taken from a human donor in a cohort sampled during active COVID-19. CDR3s leave out the opening cysteine and the closing phenylalanine or tryptophan.

J,length,V,CDR3
TRBJ2-5,15,TRBV5-1,ASSLDQGGFLTETQY
TRBJ1-5,12,TRBV27,ASKPGTENQPQH
TRBJ2-1,13,TRBV5-4,ASSSGLATYNEQF
TRBJ2-7,12,TRBV6-2/TRBV6-3,ASSDSGGRYEQY
TRBJ1-4,11,TRBV27,ASKTGVSEKLF
TRBJ2-3,11,TRBV5-4,ASSRTGTDTQY
TRBJ1-1,11,TRBV18,ASSLTGNTEAF
TRBJ1-3,12,TRBV29-1,SVEGPSRGNTIY
TRBJ1-5,11,TRBV30,AWSGQHNQPQH
TRBJ1-2,8,TRBV2,ASDRDGYT
TRBJ2-2,11,TRBV30,AWSLQGTGELF
TRBJ1-1,8,TRBV6-6,ASRGTEAF
TRBJ1-2,10,TRBV6-5,ASSPDFYGYT
TRBJ2-1,13,TRBV18,ASSPRTSGYNEQF
TRBJ2-3,12,TRBV6-6,ASSYPRGTDTQY
TRBJ1-2,13,TRBV6-5,ASSYSIGSGYGYT
TRBJ2-7,13,TRBV5-1,ASSPEPGRDYEQY
TRBJ2-1,14,TRBV7-8,ASSPKGTGTYNEQF
TRBJ1-2,15,TRBV5-1,ASSNSTGGSFPWGYT
TRBJ1-1,11,TRBV7-2,ASSLEGGTEAF
TRBJ2-7,14,TRBV9,ASSVGHLDSAYEQY
TRBJ2-1,10,TRBV24-1,ATSVQGNEQF
TRBJ1-1,12,TRBV5-5,ASSLYDRGSEAF
TRBJ1-2,12,TRBV6-5,ASSPGTGNYGYT
TRBJ2-2,11,TRBV11-2,ASSFGRTGELF
TRBJ2-2,14,TRBV5-6,ASSFGTGFTTGELF
TRBJ1-2,13,TRBV29-1,SVDEGQGAYYGYT
TRBJ2-7,14,TRBV7-9,ASSQNWTGRSYEQY
TRBJ2-7,13,TRBV19,ASSQPGLRPYEQY
TRBJ1-6,11,TRBV25-1,ASSQSGNAPLH
TRBJ1-3,12,TRBV5-1,ASRGQSSGNTIY
TRBJ2-3,10,TRBV24-1,ATSDFGARQY
TRBJ1-6,12,TRBV3-1/TRBV3-2,ASSQPGANSPLH
TRBJ2-3,13,TRBV5-6,ASSPWGGRADTQY
TRBJ2-1,12,TRBV18,ASSPGTGWDEQF
TRBJ1-5,14,TRBV5-5,ASSLAQQGGNQPQH
TRBJ2-7,12,TRBV7-9,ASSFAGRTYEQY
TRBJ1-2,13,TRBV23-1,ASSQSQGCGYGYT
TRBJ1-2,11,TRBV6-6,ASSPTGSNGYT
TRBJ1-2,13,TRBV5-1,ASSLADGKLYGYT